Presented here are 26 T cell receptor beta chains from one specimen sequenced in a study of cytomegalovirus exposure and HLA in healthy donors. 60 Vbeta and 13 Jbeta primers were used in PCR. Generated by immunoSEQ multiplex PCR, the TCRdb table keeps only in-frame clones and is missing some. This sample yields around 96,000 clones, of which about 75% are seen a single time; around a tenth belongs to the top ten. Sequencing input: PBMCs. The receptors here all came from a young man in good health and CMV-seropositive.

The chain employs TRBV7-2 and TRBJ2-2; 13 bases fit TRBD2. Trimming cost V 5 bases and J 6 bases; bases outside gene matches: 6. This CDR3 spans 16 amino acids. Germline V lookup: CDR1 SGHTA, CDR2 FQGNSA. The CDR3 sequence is CASSPRTSGGAGELFF. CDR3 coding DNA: TGTGCCAGCAGCCCGCGGACTAGCGGGGGAGCCGGGGAGCTGTTTTTT.

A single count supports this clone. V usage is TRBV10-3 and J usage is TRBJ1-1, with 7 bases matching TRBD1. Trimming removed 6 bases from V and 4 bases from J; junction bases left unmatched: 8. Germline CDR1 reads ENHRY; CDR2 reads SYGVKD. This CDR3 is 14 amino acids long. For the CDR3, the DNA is TGTGCCATCAGGGACACAGGGGAGAGCACTGAAGCTTTCTTT. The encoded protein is CAIRDTGESTEAFF.

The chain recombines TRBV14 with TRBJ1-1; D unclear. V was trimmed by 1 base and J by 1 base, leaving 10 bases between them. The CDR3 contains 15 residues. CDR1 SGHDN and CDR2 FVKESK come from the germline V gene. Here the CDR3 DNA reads TGTGCCAGCAGCCAAGTTACCTTGGCGAACACTGAAGCTTTCTTT. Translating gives CASSQVTLANTEAFF. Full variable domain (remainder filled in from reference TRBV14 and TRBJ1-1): EAGVTQFPSHSVIEKGQTVTLRCDPISGHDNLYWYRRVMGKEIKFLLHFVKESKQDESGMPNNRFLAERTGGTYSTLKVQPAELEDSGVYFCASSQVTLANTEAFFGQGTRLTVV.

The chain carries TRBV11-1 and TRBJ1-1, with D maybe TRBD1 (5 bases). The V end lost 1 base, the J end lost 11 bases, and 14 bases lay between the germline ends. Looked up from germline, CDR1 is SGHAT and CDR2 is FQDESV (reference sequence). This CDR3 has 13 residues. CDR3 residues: CASSLVVSGDAFF. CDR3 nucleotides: TGTGCCAGCAGCTTAGTAGTATCGGGGGATGCTTTCTTT.

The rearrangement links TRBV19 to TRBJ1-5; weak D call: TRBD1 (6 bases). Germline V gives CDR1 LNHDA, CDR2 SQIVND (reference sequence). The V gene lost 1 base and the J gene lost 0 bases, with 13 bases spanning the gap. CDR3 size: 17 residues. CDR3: CASSIAPGGASNQPQHF. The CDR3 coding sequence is TGTGCCAGTAGTATAGCCCCTGGGGGGGCTAGCAATCAGCCCCAGCATTTT.

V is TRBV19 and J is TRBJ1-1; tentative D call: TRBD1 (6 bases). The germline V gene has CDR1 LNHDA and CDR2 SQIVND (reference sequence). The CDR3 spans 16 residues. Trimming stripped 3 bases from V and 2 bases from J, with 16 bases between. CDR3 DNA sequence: TGTGCCAGTAGTATTGGAGTGAGGGGGTTTAACACTGAAGCTTTCTTT. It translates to CASSIGVRGFNTEAFF.

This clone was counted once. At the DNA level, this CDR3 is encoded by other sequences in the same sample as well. CDR3 region: CASSPALDPNSPLHF. As DNA, the CDR3 is TGTGCCAGCTCACCAGCGCTAGATCCTAATTCACCCCTCCACTTT. V is TRBV18 and J is TRBJ1-6; D not resolved. V was cut by 2 bases and J by 6 bases, with 11 bases left in between. CDR1 KGHSH and CDR2 LQKENI come from the germline V gene. The CDR3 runs to 15 residues.

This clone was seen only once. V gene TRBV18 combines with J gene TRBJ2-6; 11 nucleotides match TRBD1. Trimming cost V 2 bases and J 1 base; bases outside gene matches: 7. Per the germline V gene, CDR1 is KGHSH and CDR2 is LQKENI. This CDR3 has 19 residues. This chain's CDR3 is CASSPGGQGAISGANVLTF. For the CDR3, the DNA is TGTGCCAGCTCACCAGGCGGACAGGGGGCGATTTCTGGGGCCAACGTCCTGACTTTC.

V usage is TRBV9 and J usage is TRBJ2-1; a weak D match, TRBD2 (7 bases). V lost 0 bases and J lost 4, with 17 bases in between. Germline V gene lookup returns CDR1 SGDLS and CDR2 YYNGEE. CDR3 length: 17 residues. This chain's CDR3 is CASSVEGGGAKYNEQFF. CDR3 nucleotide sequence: TGTGCCAGCAGCGTAGAAGGAGGGGGGGCTAAGTACAATGAGCAGTTCTTC.

The DNA for the CDR3 is TGTGCCAGCAGCAAAGAGACCGGGGGACGTATAACTAATTCACCCCTCCACTTT. Protein sequence: CASSKETGGRITNSPLHF. The chain combines TRBV21-1 with TRBJ1-6. TRBV21-1 is described as a pseudogene. This CDR3 is built from 18 residues.

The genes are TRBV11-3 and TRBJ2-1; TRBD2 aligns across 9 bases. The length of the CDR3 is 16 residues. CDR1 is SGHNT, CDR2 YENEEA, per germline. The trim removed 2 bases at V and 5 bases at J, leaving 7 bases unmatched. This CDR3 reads CASSLRAGGNHNEQFF. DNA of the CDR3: TGTGCCAGCAGCTTAAGGGCGGGGGGGAATCACAATGAGCAGTTCTTC.

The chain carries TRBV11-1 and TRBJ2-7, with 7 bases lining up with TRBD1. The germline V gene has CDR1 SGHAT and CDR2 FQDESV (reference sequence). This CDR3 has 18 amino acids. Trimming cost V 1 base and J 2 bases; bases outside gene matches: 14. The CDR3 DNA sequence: TGTGCCAGCAGCTTAGAGTGGGTTGAGAGGGGGCCCACCTACGAGCAGTACTTC. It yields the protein CASSLEWVERGPTYEQYF.

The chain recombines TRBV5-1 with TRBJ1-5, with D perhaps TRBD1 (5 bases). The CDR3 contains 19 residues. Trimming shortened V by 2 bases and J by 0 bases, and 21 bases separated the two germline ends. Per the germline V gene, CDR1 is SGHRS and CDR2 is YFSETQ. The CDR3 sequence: CASSFCRDWRVGSNQPQHF. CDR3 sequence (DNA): TGCGCCAGCAGCTTTTGCCGGGACTGGCGGGTAGGTAGCAATCAGCCCCAGCATTTT.

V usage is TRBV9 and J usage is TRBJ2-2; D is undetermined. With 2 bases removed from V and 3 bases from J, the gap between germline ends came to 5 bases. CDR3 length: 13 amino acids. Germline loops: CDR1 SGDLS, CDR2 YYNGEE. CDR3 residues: CASSVADTGELFF. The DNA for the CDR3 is TGTGCCAGCAGCGTGGCGGACACCGGGGAGCTGTTTTTT.

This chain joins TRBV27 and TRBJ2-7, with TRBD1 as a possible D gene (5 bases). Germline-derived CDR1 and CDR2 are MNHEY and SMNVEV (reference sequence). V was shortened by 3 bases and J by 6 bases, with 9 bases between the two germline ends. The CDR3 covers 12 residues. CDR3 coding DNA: TGTGCCAGCAGTTTGGGGCTAGGCGAGCAGTACTTC. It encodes CASSLGLGEQYF.

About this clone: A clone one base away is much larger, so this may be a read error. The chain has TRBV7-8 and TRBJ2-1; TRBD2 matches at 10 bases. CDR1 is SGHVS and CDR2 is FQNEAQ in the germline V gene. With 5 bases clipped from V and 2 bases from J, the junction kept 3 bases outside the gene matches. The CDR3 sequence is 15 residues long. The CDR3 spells CASSPGTSAYNEQFF. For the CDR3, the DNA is TGTGCCAGCAGCCCCGGGACTAGCGCCTACAATGAGCAGTTCTTC.

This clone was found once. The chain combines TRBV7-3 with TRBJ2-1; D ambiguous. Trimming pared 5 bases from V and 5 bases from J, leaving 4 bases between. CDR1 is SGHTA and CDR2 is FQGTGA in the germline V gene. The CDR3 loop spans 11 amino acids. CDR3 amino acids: CASSIDNEQFF. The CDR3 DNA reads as TGTGCCAGCAGCATCGACAATGAGCAGTTCTTC. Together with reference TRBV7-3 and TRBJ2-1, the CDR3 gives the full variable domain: GAGVSQTPSNKVTEKGKYVELRCDPISGHTALYWYRQSLGQGPEFLIYFQGTGAADDSGLPNDRFFAVRPEGSVSTLKIQRTERGDSAVYLCASSIDNEQFFGPGTRLTVL.

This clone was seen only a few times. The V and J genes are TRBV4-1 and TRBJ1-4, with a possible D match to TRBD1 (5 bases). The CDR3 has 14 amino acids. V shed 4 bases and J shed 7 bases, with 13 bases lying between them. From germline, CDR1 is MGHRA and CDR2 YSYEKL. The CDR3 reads CASSLQGRREKLFF. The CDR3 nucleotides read TGCGCCAGCAGCCTTCAGGGTAGGCGTGAAAAACTGTTTTTT.

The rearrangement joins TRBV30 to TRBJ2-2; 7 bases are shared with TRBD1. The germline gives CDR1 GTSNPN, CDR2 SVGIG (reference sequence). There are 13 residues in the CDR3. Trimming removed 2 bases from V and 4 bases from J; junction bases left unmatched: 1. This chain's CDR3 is CAWSRDSTGELFF. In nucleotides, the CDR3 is TGTGCCTGGAGTCGGGACAGCACCGGGGAGCTGTTTTTT. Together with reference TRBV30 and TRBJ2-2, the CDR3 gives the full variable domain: SQTIHQWPATLVQPVGSPLSLECTVEGTSNPNLYWYRQAAGRGLQLLFYSVGIGQISSEVPQNLSASRPQDRQFILSSKKLLLSDSGFYLCAWSRDSTGELFFGEGSRLTVL.

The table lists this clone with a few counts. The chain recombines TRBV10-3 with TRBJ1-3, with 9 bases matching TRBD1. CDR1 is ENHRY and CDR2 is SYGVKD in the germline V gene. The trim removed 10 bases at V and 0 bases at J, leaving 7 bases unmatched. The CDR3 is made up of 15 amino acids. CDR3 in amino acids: CANETGGNSGNTIYF. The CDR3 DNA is TGTGCCAATGAGACAGGGGGAAACTCTGGAAACACCATATATTTT.

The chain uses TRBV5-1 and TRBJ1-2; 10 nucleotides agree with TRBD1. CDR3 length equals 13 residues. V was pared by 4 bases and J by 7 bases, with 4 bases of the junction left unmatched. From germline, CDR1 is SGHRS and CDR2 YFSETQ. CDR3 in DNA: TGCGCCAGCAGCGGGACAGGGGCTTTTGGCTACACCTTC. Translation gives CASSGTGAFGYTF.

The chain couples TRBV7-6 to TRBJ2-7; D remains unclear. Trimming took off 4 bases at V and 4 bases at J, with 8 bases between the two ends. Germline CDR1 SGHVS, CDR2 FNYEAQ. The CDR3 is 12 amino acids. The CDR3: CASSSEPYEQYF. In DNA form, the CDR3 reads TGTGCCAGCAGCTCTGAGCCGTACGAGCAGTACTTC. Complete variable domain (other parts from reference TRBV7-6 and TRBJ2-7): GAGVSQSPRYKVTKRGQDVALRCDPISGHVSLYWYRQALGQGPEFLTYFNYEAQQDKSGLPNDRFSAERPEGSISTLTIQRTEQRDSAMYRCASSSEPYEQYFGPGTRLTVT.

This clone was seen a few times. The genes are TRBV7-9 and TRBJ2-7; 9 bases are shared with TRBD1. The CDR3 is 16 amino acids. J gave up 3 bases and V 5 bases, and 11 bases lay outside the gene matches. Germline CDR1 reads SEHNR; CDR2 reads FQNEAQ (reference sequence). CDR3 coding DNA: TGTGCCAGCAGCGATGTTGTGACAGGGGGGAACTACGAGCAGTACTTC. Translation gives CASSDVVTGGNYEQYF. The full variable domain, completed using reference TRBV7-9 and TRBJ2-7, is DTGVSQNPRHKITKRGQNVTFRCDPISEHNRLYWYRQTLGQGPEFLTYFQNEAQLEKSRLLSDRFSAERPKGSFSTLEIQRTEQGDSAMYLCASSDVVTGGNYEQYFGPGTRLTVT.

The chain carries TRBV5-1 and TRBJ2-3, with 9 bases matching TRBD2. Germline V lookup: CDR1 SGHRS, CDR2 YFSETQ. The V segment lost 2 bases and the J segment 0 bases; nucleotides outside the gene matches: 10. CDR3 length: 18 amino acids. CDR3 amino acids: CASSLAPAGGLSTDTQYF. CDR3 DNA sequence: TGCGCCAGCAGCTTAGCCCCAGCGGGGGGCCTTAGCACAGATACGCAGTATTTT.

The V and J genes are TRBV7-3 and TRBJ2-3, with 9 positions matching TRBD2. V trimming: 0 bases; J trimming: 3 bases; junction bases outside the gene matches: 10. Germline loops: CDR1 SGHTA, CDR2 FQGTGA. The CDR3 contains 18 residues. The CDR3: CASSLTSGGGGATDTQYF. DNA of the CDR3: TGTGCCAGCAGCTTAACGAGTGGCGGCGGGGGGGCTACAGATACGCAGTATTTT.

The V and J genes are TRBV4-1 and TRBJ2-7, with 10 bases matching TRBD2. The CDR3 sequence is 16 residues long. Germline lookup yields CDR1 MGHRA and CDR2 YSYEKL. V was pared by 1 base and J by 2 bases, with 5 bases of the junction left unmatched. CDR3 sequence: CASSQGTSGTPYEQYF. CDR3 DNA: TGCGCCAGCAGCCAAGGTACTAGCGGGACCCCCTACGAGCAGTACTTC.